Listed below are T cell receptor beta chains from one sample, sequenced in a study of lymphopenia after photon versus proton radiotherapy. Generated by immunoSEQ multiplex PCR, the TCRdb table keeps only in-frame clones and is missing some. In the table there are 70,000 or so clones, under 95% of which are singletons. The sequencing here drew on peripheral blood, taken from a patient treated with photon-based radiotherapy. Source of these receptors: a woman in her thirties or forties with cholangiocarcinoma. Each CDR3 is given with its conserved first and last residue. A D gene is named only where the DNA matches it firmly. Only part of the rows carry a size: once, few, many, or a class if the clone is expanded.

TRBJ2-2 | TRBD2 | NA | TRBV11-2 | CASSRKLAGRPNTGELFF | TGTGCCAGCAGCCGCAAACTAGCGGGGCGACCAAACACCGGGGAGCTGTTTTTT
TRBJ2-4 | NA | NA | TRBV5-1 | CASSHGGERTLAKNIQYF | TGCGCCAGCAGCCACGGAGGTGAGCGGACCCTAGCCAAAAACATTCAGTACTTC
TRBJ1-2 | NA | NA | TRBV27 | CASSLTGGYGYTF | TGTGCCAGCAGTCTTACGGGGGGTTATGGCTACACCTTC
TRBJ2-7 | NA | NA | TRBV28 | CASSLSPISYEQYF | TGTGCCAGCAGTTTATCACCGATTTCCTACGAGCAGTACTTC
TRBJ2-6 | TRBD1 | NA | TRBV2 | CASSRTGGEPSGANVLTF | TGTGCCAGCAGTAGAACAGGGGGCGAGCCCTCTGGGGCCAACGTCCTGACTTTC
TRBJ1-6 | TRBD1 | NA | TRBV2 | CASSERGQSYNSPLHF | TGTGCCAGCAGTGAGCGGGGACAGTCCTATAATTCACCCCTCCACTTT
TRBJ2-7 | TRBD1 | NA | TRBV6-1 | CASSEGGTGRNEQYF | TGTGCCAGCAGTGAAGGGGGGACAGGGAGGAACGAGCAGTACTTC
TRBJ1-1 | NA | few | TRBV7-4 | CASSTSRGPTEAFF | TGTGCCAGCAGCACCTCCAGGGGTCCCACTGAAGCTTTCTTT
TRBJ1-5 | NA | NA | TRBV5-5 | CASSPAITYSNQPQHF | TGTGCCAGCAGCCCCGCAATTACTTATAGCAATCAGCCCCAGCATTTT
TRBJ1-5 | NA | few | TRBV5-6 | CASSAFDQPQHF | TGTGCCAGCAGCGCGTTCGATCAGCCCCAGCATTTT
TRBJ2-1 | NA | NA | TRBV6-5 | CASSYSDGPNEQFF | TGTGCCAGCAGTTACTCGGACGGACCGAATGAGCAGTTCTTC
TRBJ1-2 | NA | NA | TRBV30 | CAWSAGTPNYGYTF | TGTGCCTGGAGTGCCGGGACACCTAACTATGGCTACACCTTC
TRBJ2-3 | NA | NA | TRBV28 | CASSLTVSGADTQYF | TGTGCCAGCAGTTTAACGGTATCAGGGGCAGATACGCAGTATTTT
TRBJ2-7 | NA | NA | TRBV4-1 | CASSLEVSYEQYF | TGCGCCAGCAGCCTTGAAGTCTCCTACGAGCAGTACTTC
TRBJ1-2 | NA | NA | TRBV6-1 | CASSIGPGEGYGYTF | TGTGCCAGCAGCATCGGCCCGGGCGAAGGGTATGGCTACACCTTC
TRBJ2-7 | NA | NA | TRBV28 | CASSQDTYEQYF | TGTGCCAGCAGTCAAGACACCTACGAGCAGTACTTC